This TCR beta chain was identified in a study of early T cells in non-severe SARS-CoV-2 infection. One entry per CDR3 protein results from TCRdb running MiXCR on the 5' RACE reads. The table shows around 59,000 distinct CDR3 sequences, with about 8.9% occurring only once. CDR3 length: 13 residues. The germline gives CDR1 ENHRY, CDR2 SYGVKD. On this clonotype itself: Germline and junction disagree at one end, which may indicate a read error.

The sequence was collected from an adult who was a healthcare worker with PCR-confirmed SARS-CoV-2 infection or an uninfected control (not recorded which). V and J are TRBV10-3 and TRBJ1-2; no clear D. Sequences were obtained from whole blood. The CDR3 bases are TGTGCCATCAGTGAAAGCCCGACCGGCGGGAGGTTTTTC. Protein: CAISESPTGGRFF.